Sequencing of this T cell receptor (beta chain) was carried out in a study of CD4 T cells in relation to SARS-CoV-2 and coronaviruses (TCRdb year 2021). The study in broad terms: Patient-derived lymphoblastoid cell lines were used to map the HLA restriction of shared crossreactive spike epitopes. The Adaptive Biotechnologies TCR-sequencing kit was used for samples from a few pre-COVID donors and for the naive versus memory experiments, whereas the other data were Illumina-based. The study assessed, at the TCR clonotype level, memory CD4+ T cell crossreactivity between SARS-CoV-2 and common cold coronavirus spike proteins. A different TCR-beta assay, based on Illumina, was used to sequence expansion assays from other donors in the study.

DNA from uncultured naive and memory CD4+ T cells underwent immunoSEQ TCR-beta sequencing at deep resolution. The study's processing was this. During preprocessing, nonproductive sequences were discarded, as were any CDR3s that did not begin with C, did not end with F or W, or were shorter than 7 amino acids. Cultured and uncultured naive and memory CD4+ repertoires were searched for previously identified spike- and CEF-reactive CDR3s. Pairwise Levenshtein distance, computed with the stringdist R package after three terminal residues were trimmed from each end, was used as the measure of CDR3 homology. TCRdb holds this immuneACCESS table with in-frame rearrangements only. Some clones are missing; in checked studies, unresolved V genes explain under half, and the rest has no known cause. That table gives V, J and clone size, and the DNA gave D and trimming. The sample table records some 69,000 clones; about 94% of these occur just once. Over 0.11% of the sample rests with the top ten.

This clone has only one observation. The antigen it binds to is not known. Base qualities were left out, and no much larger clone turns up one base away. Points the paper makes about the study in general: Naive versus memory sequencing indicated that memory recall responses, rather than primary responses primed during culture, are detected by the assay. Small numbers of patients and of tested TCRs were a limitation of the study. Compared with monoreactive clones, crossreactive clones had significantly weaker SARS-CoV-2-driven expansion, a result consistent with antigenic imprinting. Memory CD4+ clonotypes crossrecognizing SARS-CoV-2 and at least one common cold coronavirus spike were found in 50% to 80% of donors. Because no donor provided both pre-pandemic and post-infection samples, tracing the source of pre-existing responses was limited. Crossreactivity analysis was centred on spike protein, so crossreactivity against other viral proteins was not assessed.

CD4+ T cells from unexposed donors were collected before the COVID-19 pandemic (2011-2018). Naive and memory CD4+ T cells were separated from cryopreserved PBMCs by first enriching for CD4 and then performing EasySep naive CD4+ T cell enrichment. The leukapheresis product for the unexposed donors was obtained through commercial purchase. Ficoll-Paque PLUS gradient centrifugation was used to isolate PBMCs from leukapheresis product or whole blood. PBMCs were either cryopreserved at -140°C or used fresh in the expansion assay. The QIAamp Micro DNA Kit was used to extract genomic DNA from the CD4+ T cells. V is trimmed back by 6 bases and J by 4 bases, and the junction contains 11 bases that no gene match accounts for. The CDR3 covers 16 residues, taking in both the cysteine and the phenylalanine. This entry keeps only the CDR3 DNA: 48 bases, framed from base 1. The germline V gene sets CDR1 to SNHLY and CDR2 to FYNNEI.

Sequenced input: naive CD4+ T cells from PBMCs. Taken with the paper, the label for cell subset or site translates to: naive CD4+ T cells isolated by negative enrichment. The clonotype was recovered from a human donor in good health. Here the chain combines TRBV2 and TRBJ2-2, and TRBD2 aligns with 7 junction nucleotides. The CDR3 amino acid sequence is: CASRGSDRGGTGELFF. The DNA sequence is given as TGTGCCAGCAGGGGTTCGGACCGCGGGGGCACCGGGGAGCTGTTTTTT.